This section outlines one TCR beta chain sequence together with its context. There is no known antigen for this receptor. An end of the junction differs from the germline gene, which may be a read error. The data were taken from a study of blood T cell repertoires in COVID-19 (TCRdb year 2020). A note on the overall study: The collaborator samples originated in the United States, Italy and Spain and spanned the acute and convalescent phases of COVID-19. The material from the prospective study consisted of cDNA or gDNA derived from T cells, B-cell-depleted T cells, or PBMCs. The dataset comprised deeply sampled blood TCRbeta repertoires from subjects exposed to, actively infected with, or recovered from COVID-19. The repertoires were released in a freely available public database intended as a resource for research on the immune response to SARS-CoV-2. The samples were drawn from two sources: the first 160 participants of the ongoing ImmuneRACE study, and 1,200 or so subjects contributed by 6 global collaborators. Nearly every sample came with metadata listing a de-identified subject ID, COVID-19 status, age in years and sex. Where available, HLA class I and class II types were taken from metadata supplied by the sample provider and were not determined by assay-based typing.

TCRbeta CDR3 regions were amplified from genomic DNA using the immunoSEQ Assay, a bias-controlled multiplex PCR. Per the authors' processing: The number of nucleated cells in each sample was estimated by amplification of reference gene primers within the assay. To quantify the absolute abundance of each unique TCRbeta CDR3 rearrangement, sequence reads were collapsed and filtered. Productive Simpson clonality was computed per sample as the square root of Simpson's diversity index over productive rearrangements. TCRdb stores this immuneACCESS table with in-frame sequences only. Part of the clones is absent; in the studies checked, under half of the shortfall reflects unresolved V genes, and no reason is known for the rest. That table gives V, J and clone size, and the DNA gave D and trimming. This sample holds about 99,000 clones; approximately 85% were observed only once. Less than 20% of the sample comes from the top ten.

The CDR3 goes from the cysteine to the phenylalanine over 15 residues. Here the CDR3 DNA is all that survives: 45 bases in frame from base 1. CDR1 and CDR2 are read off the germline V gene as SGHRS and YFSETQ. Study-wide findings and limitations: Clinical and demographic metadata were provided uncurated, with the amount varying by source and participant.

Whole blood was collected in K2EDTA tubes by collaborating institutions according to the institutions' own protocols. Collaborator samples were shipped for TCRbeta analysis as frozen whole blood, isolated PBMCs, or DNA extracted from either sample type. The sequence came from a woman over 75 with active or convalescent COVID-19. Sequencing used peripheral blood. Rearrangement joined TRBV5-1 to TRBJ2-4, and possibly TRBD1, on 6 matching bases. The CDR3 amino acid sequence is: CASSLGAGIRNIQYF. The DNA sequence is TGTGCCAGCAGCTTGGGGGCAGGGATAAGGAACATTCAGTACTTC.